Presented here are 26 T cell receptor beta chains from one specimen sequenced in a study of cytomegalovirus exposure and HLA in healthy donors. Use of 60 Vbeta and 13 Jbeta primers characterized the PCR. Sequencing used immunoSEQ multiplex PCR; TCRdb keeps in-frame clones, though not all of them. The sample records under 200,000 clones, around 80% being singletons. Sequencing input: PBMCs. The origin of the receptors is a woman between 40 and 50 years old in good health and CMV-seropositive.

The chain couples TRBV6-5 to TRBJ1-5; maybe TRBD1 (6 bases). Germline CDR1 MNHEY, CDR2 SVGAGI. V was pared by 6 bases and J by 7 bases, with 16 bases between. The CDR3 contains 14 residues. CDR3 loop: CASSPSGVQQPQHF. The DNA for the CDR3 is TGTGCCAGCAGCCCCTCAGGGGTTCAACAGCCCCAGCATTTT.

The chain uses TRBV27 and TRBJ1-6, with a possible D match to TRBD1 (5 bases). Germline V gene sequence: CDR1 MNHEY, CDR2 SMNVEV (reference sequence). The CDR3 has 14 residues. Trimming stripped 2 bases from V and 14 bases from J, with 16 bases between. In DNA, the CDR3 is TGTGCCAGCAGTTTACAGACCTTCGGGGGAACCCTCCACTTT. Protein: CASSLQTFGGTLHF.

With regard to this clone: Distinct nucleotide sequences in the sample also encode this CDR3. CDR3 nucleotides: TGTGCCAGCAGCCCACCGGGGGGCTATGGCTACACCTTC. This sequence encodes CASSPPGGYGYTF. V is TRBV28 and J is TRBJ1-2; D may be TRBD1 (5 bases). The CDR3 has 13 amino acids. Germline CDR1 MDHEN, CDR2 SYDVKM. Trimming shortened V by 6 bases and J by 4 bases, and 12 bases separated the two germline ends.

The rearrangement links TRBV7-9 to TRBJ2-1; TRBD2 is a possible D gene (6 bases). This CDR3 contains 12 residues. Per the germline V gene, CDR1 is SEHNR and CDR2 is FQNEAQ (reference sequence). The V and J ends lost 5 bases and 5 bases respectively, with 7 bases between them. CDR3 nucleotides: TGTGCCAGCAGCGGCGGGGACAATGAGCAGTTCTTC. It codes for CASSGGDNEQFF.

The chain recombines TRBV10-3 with TRBJ2-4; 11 bases align to TRBD2. CDR3 length: 16 residues. Germline assignment: CDR1 ENHRY and CDR2 SYGVKD. The ends lost 0 bases at V and 4 bases at J; junction bases unmatched: 2. For the CDR3, the DNA is TGTGCCATCAGTGAGTCTCTAGCGGGGGGAAAAAACATTCAGTACTTC. This codes for CAISESLAGGKNIQYF.

The rearrangement joins TRBV6-6 to TRBJ1-3; 9 bases fit TRBD1. From germline, CDR1 is MNHNY and CDR2 SVGAGI (reference sequence). The CDR3 runs to 15 residues. The V segment lost 6 bases and the J segment 3 bases; nucleotides outside the gene matches: 6. The CDR3 DNA sequence: TGTGCCAGCAGGACCACAGGGGGCAGTGGAAACACCATATATTTT. It specifies CASRTTGGSGNTIYF.

This clone came up a few times. This sequence joins TRBV15 and TRBJ2-2; tentative D call: TRBD1 (5 bases). Germline CDR1 and CDR2: LNHNV and YYDKDF (reference sequence). Trimming shortened V by 0 bases and J by 7 bases, and 12 bases separated the two germline ends. The CDR3 consists of 15 residues. The CDR3 here is CATSRDLQVGGELFF. The CDR3 nucleotides read TGTGCCACCAGCAGAGATCTACAGGTTGGCGGGGAGCTGTTTTTT.

The chain links TRBV9 to TRBJ1-3; D ambiguous. This CDR3 comprises 13 residues. Germline CDR1 and CDR2: SGDLS and YYNGEE. The germline V and J ends were trimmed by 4 bases and 0 bases, with 5 bases remaining between them. The CDR3 spells CASSSFSGNTIYF. DNA of the CDR3: TGTGCCAGCAGCTCTTTCTCTGGAAACACCATATATTTT.

This sequence joins TRBV6-5 and TRBJ1-1; TRBD1 agrees at 10 bases. CDR1 is MNHEY, CDR2 SVGAGI, per germline. V dropped 6 bases and J dropped 4; count of bases not matched to a gene: 5. CDR3 length equals 14 residues. CDR3 nucleotide sequence: TGTGCCAGCAGGGGACAGGGGAAAATCACTGAAGCTTTCTTT. The encoded protein is CASRGQGKITEAFF.

The V and J genes are TRBV6-4 and TRBJ2-3; 11 bases map to TRBD2. J gave up 7 bases and V 6 bases, and 6 bases lay outside the gene matches. Germline-derived CDR1 and CDR2 are MRHNA and SNTAGT. This CDR3 has 14 amino acids. CDR3 in DNA: TGTGCCAGCAGGCCTAGCGGGGGGTCATATACGCAGTATTTT. Translated: CASRPSGGSYTQYF.

Remarks on this clone: The sample has other DNA sequences that encode this CDR3 too. CDR3 region: CASSPGPAGSPLHF. The DNA of the CDR3 is TGTGCCAGCAGTCCCGGGCCCGCAGGGTCACCCCTCCACTTT. The chain employs TRBV6-6 and TRBJ1-6; D might be TRBD1 (5 bases). The CDR3 runs 14 residues. V was shortened by 5 bases and J by 10 bases, with 15 bases between the two germline ends. Per germline, CDR1 MNHNY and CDR2 SVGAGI (reference sequence).

The chain is built from TRBV11-2 and TRBJ2-1; TRBD2 agrees at 14 bases. The germline CDR1 and CDR2 sequences are SGHAT and FQNNGV. Trimming took 5 bases from V and 9 from J; bases not matched to a gene: 3. This CDR3 region has 14 residues. The CDR3 sequence: CASSRTSGGTEQFF. For the CDR3, the DNA is TGTGCCAGCAGCCGGACTAGCGGGGGGACTGAGCAGTTCTTC.

DNA of the CDR3: TGTGCCAGCACCAGGGGTCGGGGCGGGAGTTACGAGCAGTACTTC. It encodes CASTRGRGGSYEQYF. This chain joins TRBV13 and TRBJ2-7, with D possibly being TRBD2 (7 bases). Germline V gene data show CDR1 as PRHDT and CDR2 as FYEKMQ (reference sequence). The CDR3 covers 15 residues. V was trimmed by 7 bases and J by 4 bases, leaving 20 bases between them.

V gene TRBV5-4 combines with J gene TRBJ2-3, with D tentatively TRBD1 (5 bases). CDR3 length: 12 residues. V gave up 9 bases and J gave up 0 bases, with 8 bases separating them. The V gene's germline CDR1 is SGHNT and CDR2 YYREEE (reference sequence). The CDR3 protein is CATGMSTDTQYF. The CDR3 DNA follows: TGTGCCACAGGGATGAGCACAGATACGCAGTATTTT.

In its sample, this clone was seen a few times. The genes are TRBV11-1 and TRBJ1-6; D is uncertain. The germline V gene has CDR1 SGHAT and CDR2 FQDESV (reference sequence). There are 16 residues in the CDR3. Trimming stripped 5 bases from V and 6 bases from J, with 17 bases between. Here the CDR3 reads CASSQTDLIANSPLHF. The CDR3 coding sequence is TGTGCCAGCAGCCAAACCGACTTGATCGCTAATTCACCCCTCCACTTT.

This chain connects TRBV12-5 to TRBJ1-1; 8 positions agree with TRBD1. V lost 1 base and J lost 6; bases outside the gene matches: 4. This CDR3 is built from 14 residues. Germline lookup yields CDR1 LGHNT and CDR2 FRNRAP. The CDR3 DNA sequence: TGTGCTAGTGGTTTGGGGACAGGGTGGGCTGAAGCTTTCTTT. Encoded protein: CASGLGTGWAEAFF.

The V gene is TRBV29-1, the J gene TRBJ1-2, with 8 nucleotides matching TRBD1. V lost 3 bases to trimming and J lost 3 bases; unmatched junction nucleotides: 3. The CDR3 runs 13 residues. CDR1 and CDR2 (germline): SQVTM, ANQGSEA. The CDR3 loop reads CSVEATGDYGYTF. In DNA form, the CDR3 reads TGCAGCGTTGAGGCGACAGGGGACTATGGCTACACCTTC.

The chain employs TRBV4-1 and TRBJ2-2; a possible D gene is TRBD2 (5 bases). This CDR3 contains 15 residues. Germline CDR1 and CDR2: MGHRA and YSYEKL. Trimming removed 1 base from V and 6 bases from J, with 12 bases in between. The CDR3 DNA reads TGCGCCAGCAGCCAAGTTTCTGAGGGTTCCGGGGAGCTGTTTTTT. Translating it yields CASSQVSEGSGELFF.

In its sample, this clone was seen once. This sequence joins TRBV7-2 and TRBJ1-6; TRBD1 might be the D (6 bases). Germline CDR1 SGHTA, CDR2 FQGNSA. V was pared by 3 bases and J by 7 bases, with 10 bases between. The CDR3 length is 14 residues. The CDR3 nucleotides are TGTGCCAGCAGCTTTTATGACAGGAATTCACCCCTCCACTTT. Translation: CASSFYDRNSPLHF.

The genes are TRBV5-1 and TRBJ1-1, with 7 bases that match TRBD1. The CDR3 loop spans 23 amino acids. Losses at the gene ends were 0 bases for V and 1 base for J; bases not matched to a gene: 27. The V gene's germline CDR1 is SGHRS and CDR2 YFSETQ. The CDR3 nucleotides are TGCGCCAGCAGCTTGGACCCGACCCCATTTTGGGGACCCCGACAGGGTAGGAACACTGAAGCTTTCTTT. This encodes CASSLDPTPFWGPRQGRNTEAFF.

The genes are TRBV11-2 and TRBJ2-2; 11 positions agree with TRBD2. This CDR3 has 16 amino acids. Germline assignment: CDR1 SGHAT and CDR2 FQNNGV. V trimming: 8 bases; J trimming: 3 bases; junction bases outside the gene matches: 8. CDR3 region: CASGTGTSGDTGELFF. For the CDR3, the DNA is TGTGCCAGCGGCACGGGGACTAGCGGAGACACCGGGGAGCTGTTTTTT.

The CDR3, as DNA: TGTGCCAGCAGCTTGGGACAGGGAAGAGCTTTCTTT. This gives the protein CASSLGQGRAFF. The V and J genes are TRBV5-5 and TRBJ1-1, with 7 nucleotides matching TRBD1. This CDR3 comprises 12 residues. Germline assignment: CDR1 SGHKS and CDR2 YYEKEE (reference sequence). With V trimmed by 0 bases and J by 10 bases, 3 bases remained unmatched. Using reference TRBV5-5 and TRBJ1-1 for the parts outside the CDR3, the full variable domain is DAGVTQSPTHLIKTRGQQVTLRCSPISGHKSVSWYQQVLGQGPQFIFQYYEKEERGRGNFPDRFSARQFPNYSSELNVNALLLGDSALYLCASSLGQGRAFFGQGTRLTVV.

This clone was found once. The gene calls are TRBV7-3 and TRBJ2-2; D gene uncertain. V was pared by 3 bases and J by 6 bases, with 11 bases between. CDR1 is SGHTA and CDR2 is FQGTGA in the germline V gene. The CDR3 contains 14 residues. The CDR3 sequence: CASSFGQAPGELFF. In DNA form, the CDR3 reads TGTGCCAGCAGCTTTGGCCAGGCCCCCGGGGAGCTGTTTTTT.

The genes are TRBV5-1 and TRBJ2-7; tentatively, D is TRBD1 (5 bases). V dropped 1 base and J dropped 0 bases, with 17 bases sitting between them. Looked up from germline, CDR1 is SGHRS and CDR2 is YFSETQ. The CDR3 spans 17 residues. CDR3 in DNA: TGCGCCAGCAGCTTGATGCCCCCCACAGGTCCCTCCTACGAGCAGTACTTC. Translating it yields CASSLMPPTGPSYEQYF.

On this clone: Germline is not matched at one junction end, which may reflect a read error. The chain carries TRBV6-5 and TRBJ2-6; D is perhaps TRBD2 (6 bases). This CDR3 is 15 amino acids long. Germline V gene data show CDR1 as MNHEY and CDR2 as SVGAGI. The CDR3 region is CASSLSGTGANGLTF. In DNA form, the CDR3 reads TGTGCCAGCAGTTTATCAGGGACTGGGGCCAACGGCCTGACTTTC.

The chain carries TRBV7-2 and TRBJ1-1; no definite D call. CDR3 length equals 13 residues. Germline V CDR1 and CDR2: SGHTA, FQGNSA. V lost 1 base and J 4 bases, leaving 7 bases between the germline ends. CDR3 region: CASSLGGRTEAFF. The CDR3 DNA reads TGTGCCAGCAGCTTAGGCGGCCGCACTGAAGCTTTCTTT.